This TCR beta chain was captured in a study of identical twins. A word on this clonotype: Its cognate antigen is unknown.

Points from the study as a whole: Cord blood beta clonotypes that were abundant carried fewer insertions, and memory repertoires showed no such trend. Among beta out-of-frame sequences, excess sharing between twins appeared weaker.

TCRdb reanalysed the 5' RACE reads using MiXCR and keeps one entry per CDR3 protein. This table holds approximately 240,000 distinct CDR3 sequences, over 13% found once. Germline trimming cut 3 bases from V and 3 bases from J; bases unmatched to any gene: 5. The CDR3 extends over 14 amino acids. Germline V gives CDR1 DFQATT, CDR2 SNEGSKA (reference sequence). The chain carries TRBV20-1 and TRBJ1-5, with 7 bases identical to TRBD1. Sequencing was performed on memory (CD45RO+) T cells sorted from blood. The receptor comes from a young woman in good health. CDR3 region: CSASQTGNNQPQHF. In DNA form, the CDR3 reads TGCAGTGCTAGCCAGACAGGGAACAATCAGCCCCAGCATTTT.